The clone carrying this T cell receptor beta chain was seen more than once but under ten times. Its antigen is as yet unknown. A duration under 3 months, NOSPECS ≥4, CAS ≥3 and moderate-to-severe activity characterized the donors with ophthalmopathy. The data are from a study of Graves' ophthalmopathy and Graves' hyperthyroidism. Overall study results and limits: Blood contained most expanded thyroid clonotypes exceeding 0.001 frequency. Researchers report that a 13-signature model separated ophthalmopathy from stable hyperthyroidism, posting roughly 90% sensitivity and about 80% specificity. Ophthalmopathy progression predictions by the model showed about 75% specificity and about 68% sensitivity.

RNA transcripts served as template for amplifying TCR beta CDR3 sequences. HTBI primers were used in a first-round RT-PCR, which preceded a second-round multiplex PCR. TCRdb fed the multiplex PCR reads into MiXCR, producing one record per CDR3 protein. The profile shows under 350,000 distinct CDR3 sequences, roughly 15% of them singletons. This clonotype originated in an adult man with Graves' ophthalmopathy. Source material: peripheral blood.

The chain's CDR3 is CASSLTQGRGYTF. The DNA for the CDR3 is TGTGCCAGCAGTTTGACACAGGGTCGTGGCTACACCTTC. The chain combines TRBV12-3 or TRBV12-4 with TRBJ1-2; possibly TRBD1 for D (6 bases). V dropped 3 bases and J dropped 7 bases, with 12 bases sitting between them. The CDR3 runs to 13 residues.